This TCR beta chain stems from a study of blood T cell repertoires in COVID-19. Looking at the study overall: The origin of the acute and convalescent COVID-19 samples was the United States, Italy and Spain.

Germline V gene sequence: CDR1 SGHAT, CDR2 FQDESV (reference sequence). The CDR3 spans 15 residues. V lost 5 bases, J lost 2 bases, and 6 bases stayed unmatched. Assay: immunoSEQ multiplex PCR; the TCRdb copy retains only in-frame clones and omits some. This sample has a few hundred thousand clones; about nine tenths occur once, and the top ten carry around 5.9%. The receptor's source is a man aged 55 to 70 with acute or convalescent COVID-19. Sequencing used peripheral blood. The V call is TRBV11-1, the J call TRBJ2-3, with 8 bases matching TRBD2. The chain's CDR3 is CASSPELAVTDTQYF. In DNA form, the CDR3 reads TGTGCCAGCAGCCCAGAACTAGCGGTCACAGATACGCAGTATTTT.